The source of this TCR beta chain is a study of blood T cells in healthy people across ages. Using a J-beta primer mix together with a sample-barcoded 5' primer, a second PCR was run for roughly 7 to 11 cycles. A single record per CDR3 protein comes from TCRdb applying MiXCR to the 5' RACE reads. The sample lists roughly 700,000 distinct CDR3 sequences, about 25% occurring once. The V gene lost 6 bases and the J gene lost 1 base, with 12 bases spanning the gap. Per the germline V gene, CDR1 is SQVTM and CDR2 is ANQGSEA. The CDR3 is 13 residues long. These data also featured in a second study, about T cells of mothers and their children.

The chain has TRBV29-1 and TRBJ1-1; D might be TRBD1 (5 bases). Specimen: blood. The receptor comes from a boy aged 5-17 years in good health. The CDR3 region is CSVRKTENTEAFF. CDR3 nucleotides: TGCAGCGTACGAAAGACAGAGAACACTGAAGCTTTCTTT.